These T cell receptor beta chains were read from a single sample in a study of molecular identifiers for immune sequencing clone quantification. TCRdb reprocessed the PCR reads via MiXCR and lists one record per CDR3 protein. The data show over 600,000 distinct CDR3 sequences, about 20% seen once. The sequenced sample consisted of naive CD8+ T cells from blood, with Jurkat cell RNA spiked in. The receptors stem from a human donor in good health. Some libraries in this study had Jurkat cell RNA spiked in. Both conserved end residues are part of each CDR3. The D gene is left open where the match is weak. Expanded clones get a size class; other rows say once, few or many, or leave the size out.

D gene: NA; V gene: TRBV13; J gene: TRBJ2-7; clone size: NA; CDR3 DNA: TGTGCCAGCAGCTTCGGCACAAACACCTACGAGCAGTACTTC; CDR3 protein: CASSFGTNTYEQYF
D gene: NA; V gene: TRBV19; J gene: TRBJ2-3; clone size: many; CDR3 DNA: TGTGCCAGTAGCCCGGGGGGCCGTTCGGCAGATACGCAGTATTTT; CDR3 protein: CASSPGGRSADTQYF
D gene: NA; V gene: TRBV7-8; J gene: TRBJ1-2; clone size: many; CDR3 DNA: TGTGCCAGCGGCGCTGGACAGACTTCCTATGGCTACACCTTC; CDR3 protein: CASGAGQTSYGYTF
D gene: NA; V gene: TRBV21-1; J gene: TRBJ2-3; clone size: many; CDR3 DNA: TGTGCCAGCAGTCACCATCAGACACGTGCAGATACGCAGTATTTT; CDR3 protein: CASSHHQTRADTQYF
D gene: NA; V gene: TRBV11-2; J gene: TRBJ2-7; clone size: many; CDR3 DNA: TGTGCCAGCAGCTTATCGGTAACCTACGAGCAGTACTTC; CDR3 protein: CASSLSVTYEQYF
D gene: NA; V gene: TRBV6-1; J gene: TRBJ1-5; clone size: NA; CDR3 DNA: TGTGCCGGCAGTGAAGGCCTGGTGGGGCATCAGCCCCAGCATTTT; CDR3 protein: CAGSEGLVGHQPQHF
D gene: NA; V gene: TRBV28; J gene: TRBJ2-2; clone size: many; CDR3 DNA: TGTGCCAGCAGTACCCGGGAGCACAGGGTTCCGAACACCGGGGAGCTGTTTTTT; CDR3 protein: CASSTREHRVPNTGELFF
D gene: NA; V gene: TRBV4-1; J gene: TRBJ2-2; clone size: many; CDR3 DNA: TGCGCCAGCAGCCATCGGACCGGTCCCGGGGAGCTGTTTTTT; CDR3 protein: CASSHRTGPGELFF
D gene: TRBD1; V gene: TRBV5-4; J gene: TRBJ2-1; clone size: NA; CDR3 DNA: TGTGCCAGCAGCTTGGAGGGACAGCCTTACAATGAGCAGTTCTTC; CDR3 protein: CASSLEGQPYNEQFF
D gene: NA; V gene: TRBV28; J gene: TRBJ1-1; clone size: many; CDR3 DNA: TGTGCCAGCAGCTATTTAGGGCAGGCGGAAGCTTTCTTT; CDR3 protein: CASSYLGQAEAFF
D gene: NA; V gene: TRBV15; J gene: TRBJ2-2; clone size: many; CDR3 DNA: TGTGCCACCAGCAGAGATCTCGCCACTTCGAACACCGGGGAGCTGTTTTTT; CDR3 protein: CATSRDLATSNTGELFF
D gene: NA; V gene: TRBV6-6; J gene: TRBJ2-5; clone size: NA; CDR3 DNA: TGTGCCAGCAGTTACAGGGGGGCAGAGACCCAGTACTTC; CDR3 protein: CASSYRGAETQYF
D gene: NA; V gene: TRBV19; J gene: TRBJ2-5; clone size: few; CDR3 DNA: TGTGCCAGTAGTGAACAGGGTCCGGAGACCCAGTACTTC; CDR3 protein: CASSEQGPETQYF
D gene: NA; V gene: TRBV5-1; J gene: TRBJ2-5; clone size: many; CDR3 DNA: TGCGCCAGCAGCCCGGAACAGGACAGTGTGGAGACCCAGTACTTC; CDR3 protein: CASSPEQDSVETQYF
D gene: NA; V gene: TRBV7-9; J gene: TRBJ1-2; clone size: NA; CDR3 DNA: TGTGCCAGCAGCCATTCCTCGACCGAGAACTATGGCTACACCTTC; CDR3 protein: CASSHSSTENYGYTF
D gene: TRBD2; V gene: TRBV7-9; J gene: TRBJ2-3; clone size: many; CDR3 DNA: TGTGCCAGCAGCCCAAGGGAGGGACCAAGCACAGATACGCAGTATTTT; CDR3 protein: CASSPREGPSTDTQYF
D gene: TRBD1; V gene: TRBV4-3; J gene: TRBJ2-7; clone size: once; CDR3 DNA: TGCGCCAGCAGCCGTGGACAGGGGGTCTCCTACGAGCAGTACTTC; CDR3 protein: CASSRGQGVSYEQYF
D gene: NA; V gene: TRBV24-1; J gene: TRBJ2-1; clone size: many; CDR3 DNA: TGTGCCACCAGTGCCAGGGGCCTCTACAATGAGCAGTTCTTC; CDR3 protein: CATSARGLYNEQFF
D gene: NA; V gene: TRBV7-9; J gene: TRBJ1-2; clone size: NA; CDR3 DNA: TGTGCCAGCAGCTTGCCAGGGTCTGACTATGGCTACACCTTC; CDR3 protein: CASSLPGSDYGYTF
D gene: NA; V gene: TRBV21-1; J gene: TRBJ2-5; clone size: many; CDR3 DNA: TGTGCCAGCAGCAAGGTTTGGCAGGGGGAGTGCGTACGCCAAGAGACCCAGTACTTC; CDR3 protein: CASSKVWQGECVRQETQYF
D gene: NA; V gene: TRBV3-1; J gene: TRBJ1-4; clone size: many; CDR3 DNA: TGTGCCAGCAGCCAAGAGAGAGGGGTTGAAAAACTGTTTTTT; CDR3 protein: CASSQERGVEKLFF
D gene: NA; V gene: TRBV28; J gene: TRBJ1-4; clone size: NA; CDR3 DNA: TGTGCCAGCAGTTTATTATTTCGGCAGGGAGAAAAACTGTTTTTT; CDR3 protein: CASSLLFRQGEKLFF
D gene: NA; V gene: TRBV12-3/TRBV12-4; J gene: TRBJ1-1; clone size: many; CDR3 DNA: TGTGCCAGCAGTTCGGGGGGCCTGAACACTGAAGCTTTCTTT; CDR3 protein: CASSSGGLNTEAFF
D gene: TRBD1; V gene: TRBV7-9; J gene: TRBJ2-7; clone size: many; CDR3 DNA: TGTGCCAGCAGCTCCGGCGGCGGGGGGACAGGGGTCTACGAGCAGTACTTC; CDR3 protein: CASSSGGGGTGVYEQYF
D gene: NA; V gene: TRBV12-3/TRBV12-4; J gene: TRBJ2-3; clone size: few; CDR3 DNA: TGTGCCAGCAGGACCGCCATTCGGGTCGCTAGCACAGATACGCAGTATTTT; CDR3 protein: CASRTAIRVASTDTQYF
D gene: NA; V gene: TRBV30; J gene: TRBJ2-1; clone size: few; CDR3 DNA: TGTGCCTGGAGTGTACATGGACATGAGCAGTTCTTC; CDR3 protein: CAWSVHGHEQFF
D gene: NA; V gene: TRBV7-9; J gene: TRBJ2-7; clone size: few; CDR3 DNA: TGTGCCAGCAGCCTAGGTATCGACGAGCAGTACTTC; CDR3 protein: CASSLGIDEQYF
D gene: TRBD1; V gene: TRBV7-8; J gene: TRBJ2-7; clone size: NA; CDR3 DNA: TGTGCCAGCAGCTTAGCGCTCGGACAGGGGTCCTACGAGCAGTACTTC; CDR3 protein: CASSLALGQGSYEQYF
D gene: NA; V gene: TRBV6-2/TRBV6-3; J gene: TRBJ2-1; clone size: NA; CDR3 DNA: TGTGCCAGCAGTTATCTGCCCCGACGTAGAGACAATGAGCAGTTCTTC; CDR3 protein: CASSYLPRRRDNEQFF
D gene: NA; V gene: TRBV20-1; J gene: TRBJ2-7; clone size: many; CDR3 DNA: TGCAGTGCTAGAGATCCGGGGGCCCCCTACGAGCAGTACTTC; CDR3 protein: CSARDPGAPYEQYF
D gene: NA; V gene: TRBV7-9; J gene: TRBJ2-2; clone size: NA; CDR3 DNA: TGTGCCAGCAGCCCGTCGATCGGGGAGCTGTTTTTT; CDR3 protein: CASSPSIGELFF
D gene: NA; V gene: TRBV12-3/TRBV12-4; J gene: TRBJ1-2; clone size: few; CDR3 DNA: TGTGCCAGCAGTTTCCAGGGCCTAAAGGGCGGCTACACCTTC; CDR3 protein: CASSFQGLKGGYTF
D gene: TRBD2; V gene: TRBV20-1; J gene: TRBJ2-7; clone size: many; CDR3 DNA: TGCAGTGCCGCAGGGCTAGCGGGAGTGGGTGAGCAGTACTTC; CDR3 protein: CSAAGLAGVGEQYF
D gene: NA; V gene: TRBV30; J gene: TRBJ1-5; clone size: many; CDR3 DNA: TGTGCCTGGAGTGTAAGTGATAATCAGCCCCAGCATTTT; CDR3 protein: CAWSVSDNQPQHF
D gene: TRBD2; V gene: TRBV5-4; J gene: TRBJ2-1; clone size: few; CDR3 DNA: TGTGCCAGCGGGAGGGGTATCGATGAGCAGTTCTTC; CDR3 protein: CASGRGIDEQFF
D gene: NA; V gene: TRBV28; J gene: TRBJ1-1; clone size: NA; CDR3 DNA: TGTGCCAGCGGTTTAGGGATCACTGAAGCTTTCTTT; CDR3 protein: CASGLGITEAFF
D gene: NA; V gene: TRBV27; J gene: TRBJ2-1; clone size: NA; CDR3 DNA: TGTGCCAGCAGTCTGATCGGACCGAGGTCCTACAATGAGCAGTTCTTC; CDR3 protein: CASSLIGPRSYNEQFF
D gene: NA; V gene: TRBV28; J gene: TRBJ1-5; clone size: many; CDR3 DNA: TGTGCCAGCAGTTTCGGGGGGCTTCAGCCCCAGCATTTT; CDR3 protein: CASSFGGLQPQHF
D gene: NA; V gene: TRBV28; J gene: TRBJ1-5; clone size: many; CDR3 DNA: TGTGCCAGCAGGGGCCGGGACGCCCCGAATCAGCCCCAGCATTTT; CDR3 protein: CASRGRDAPNQPQHF
D gene: NA; V gene: TRBV19; J gene: TRBJ1-4; clone size: NA; CDR3 DNA: TGTGCCAGTAGTACTCGTGGGGAGGCGCCATTCTGGCCTAATGAAAAACTGTTTTTT; CDR3 protein: CASSTRGEAPFWPNEKLFF
D gene: NA; V gene: TRBV20-1; J gene: TRBJ1-5; clone size: few; CDR3 DNA: TGCAGTGCAAAAGAGGGGCAGCCCCTTAGCAATCAGCCCCAGCATTTT; CDR3 protein: CSAKEGQPLSNQPQHF
D gene: TRBD1; V gene: TRBV6-6; J gene: TRBJ1-2; clone size: NA; CDR3 DNA: TGTGCCAGCAGTTACGGAGACAGGGCAGACTATGGCTACACCTTC; CDR3 protein: CASSYGDRADYGYTF
D gene: NA; V gene: TRBV19; J gene: TRBJ2-1; clone size: few; CDR3 DNA: TGTGCCAGTAGTATACAGGACCCCTACAATGAGCAGTTCTTC; CDR3 protein: CASSIQDPYNEQFF